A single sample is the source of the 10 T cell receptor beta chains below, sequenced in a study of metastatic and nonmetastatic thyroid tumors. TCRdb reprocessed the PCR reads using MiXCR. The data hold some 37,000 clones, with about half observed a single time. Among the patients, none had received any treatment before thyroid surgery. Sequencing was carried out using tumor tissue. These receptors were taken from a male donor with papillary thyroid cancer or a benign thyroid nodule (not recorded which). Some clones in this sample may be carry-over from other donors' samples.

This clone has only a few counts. The DNA for the CDR3 is TGTGCCAGCAGTTGGCTGAGCACGGAGGGGGAGACCCAGTACTTC. Its translation is CASSWLSTEGETQYF. The chain links TRBV2 to TRBJ2-5, with D maybe TRBD2 (6 bases). Germline CDR1 is SNHLY and CDR2 is FYNNEI. The germline V and J ends were trimmed by 5 bases and 5 bases, with 18 bases remaining between them. The CDR3 consists of 15 residues.

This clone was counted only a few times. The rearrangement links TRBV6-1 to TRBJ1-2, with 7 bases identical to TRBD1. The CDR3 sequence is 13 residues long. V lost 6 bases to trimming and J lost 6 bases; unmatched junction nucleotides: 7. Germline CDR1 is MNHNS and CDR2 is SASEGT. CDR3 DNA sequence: TGTGCCAGCAGCAAGGACAGGCCGCATGGCTACACCTTC. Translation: CASSKDRPHGYTF.

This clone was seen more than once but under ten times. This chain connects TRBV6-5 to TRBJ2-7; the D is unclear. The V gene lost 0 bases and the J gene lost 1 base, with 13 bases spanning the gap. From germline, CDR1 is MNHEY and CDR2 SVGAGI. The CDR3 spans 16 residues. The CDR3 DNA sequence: TGTGCCAGCAGTTACTCGGAGACGCTCCCTTCCTACGAGCAGTACTTC. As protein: CASSYSETLPSYEQYF.

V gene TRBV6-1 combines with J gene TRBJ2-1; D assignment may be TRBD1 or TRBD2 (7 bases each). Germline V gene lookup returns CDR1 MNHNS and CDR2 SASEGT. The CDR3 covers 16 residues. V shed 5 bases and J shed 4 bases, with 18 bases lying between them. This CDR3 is CASSSAAGGGYNEQFF. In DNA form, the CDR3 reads TGTGCCAGCAGTTCTGCGGCAGGGGGGGGGTACAATGAGCAGTTCTTC.

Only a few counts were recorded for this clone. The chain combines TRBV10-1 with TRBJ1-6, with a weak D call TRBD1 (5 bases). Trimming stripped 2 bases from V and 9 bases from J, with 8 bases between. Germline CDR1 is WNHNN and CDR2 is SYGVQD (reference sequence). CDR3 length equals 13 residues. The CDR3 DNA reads TGCGCCAGCAGTGAGGGGGCCGGTTCACCCCTCCACTTT. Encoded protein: CASSEGAGSPLHF.

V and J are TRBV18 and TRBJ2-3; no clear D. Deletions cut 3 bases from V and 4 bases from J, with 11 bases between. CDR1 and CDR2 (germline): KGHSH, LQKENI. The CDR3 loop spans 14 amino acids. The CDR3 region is CASSPNHRADTQYF. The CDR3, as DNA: TGTGCCAGCTCACCGAACCACCGGGCAGATACGCAGTATTTT.

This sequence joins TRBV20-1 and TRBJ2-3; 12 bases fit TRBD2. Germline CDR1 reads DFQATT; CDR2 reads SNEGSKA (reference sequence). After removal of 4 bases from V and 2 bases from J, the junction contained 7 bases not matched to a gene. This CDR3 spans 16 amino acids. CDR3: CSATVRLAGATDTQYF. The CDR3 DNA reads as TGCAGTGCTACCGTGCGACTAGCGGGAGCCACAGATACGCAGTATTTT.

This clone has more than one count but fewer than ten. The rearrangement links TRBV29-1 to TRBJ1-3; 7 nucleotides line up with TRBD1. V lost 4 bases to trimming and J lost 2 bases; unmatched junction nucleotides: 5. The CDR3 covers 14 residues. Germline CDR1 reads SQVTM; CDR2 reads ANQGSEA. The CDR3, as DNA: TGCAGCGTTGGAGGAGGGGGCCCTGGAAACACCATATATTTT. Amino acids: CSVGGGGPGNTIYF.

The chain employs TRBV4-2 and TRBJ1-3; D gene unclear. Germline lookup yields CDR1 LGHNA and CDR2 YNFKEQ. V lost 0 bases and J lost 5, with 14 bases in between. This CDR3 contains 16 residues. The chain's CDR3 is CASSQEKAGARNTIYF. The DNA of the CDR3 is TGTGCCAGCAGCCAAGAAAAAGCGGGTGCCAGAAACACCATATATTTT.

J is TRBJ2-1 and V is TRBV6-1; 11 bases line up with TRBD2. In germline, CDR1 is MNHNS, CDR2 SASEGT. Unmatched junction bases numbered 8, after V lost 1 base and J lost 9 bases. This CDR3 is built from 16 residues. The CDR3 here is CASSEGLLAGAREQFF. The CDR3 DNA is TGTGCCAGCAGTGAAGGTCTACTAGCGGGGGCCCGTGAGCAGTTCTTC.